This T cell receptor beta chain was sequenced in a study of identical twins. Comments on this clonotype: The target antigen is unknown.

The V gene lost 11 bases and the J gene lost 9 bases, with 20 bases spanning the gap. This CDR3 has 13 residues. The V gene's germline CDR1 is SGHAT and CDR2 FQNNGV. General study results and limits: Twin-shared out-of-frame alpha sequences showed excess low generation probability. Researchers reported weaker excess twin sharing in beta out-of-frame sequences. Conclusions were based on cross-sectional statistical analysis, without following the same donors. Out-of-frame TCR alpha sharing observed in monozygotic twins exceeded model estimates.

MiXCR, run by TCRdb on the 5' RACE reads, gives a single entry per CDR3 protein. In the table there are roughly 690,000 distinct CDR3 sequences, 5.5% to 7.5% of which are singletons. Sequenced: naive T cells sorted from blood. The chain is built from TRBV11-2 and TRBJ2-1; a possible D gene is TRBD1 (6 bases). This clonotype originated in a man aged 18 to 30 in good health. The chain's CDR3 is CACNRELGGEQFF. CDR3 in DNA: TGTGCCTGCAACAGGGAACTTGGGGGTGAGCAGTTCTTC.